Listed below are T cell receptor beta chains from one sample, sequenced in a study of chemoradiotherapy in HPV16-positive cancers. The repertoire was sequenced with immunoSEQ multiplex PCR; TCRdb's copy has only in-frame clones and lacks some. The table lists 30,000 to 40,000 clones, roughly 87% of them singletons. Source: blood, taken from a patient who underwent chemoradiotherapy. The receptors derive from a human donor with HPV-associated anogenital cancer. The CDR3 runs from the conserved cysteine through the conserved F or W. The order of the fields is clone size, J gene, D gene, V gene, CDR3 DNA, CDR3 protein. A D gene is named only where the DNA matches it firmly. The size field is filled for only some rows; it gives once, few, many or a size class.

clone size: NA
J gene: TRBJ1-2
D gene: NA
V gene: TRBV7-2
CDR3 DNA: TGTGCCAGCAGCACACAGGGTGAAGCTAACTATGGCTACACCTTC
CDR3 protein: CASSTQGEANYGYTF

clone size: NA
J gene: TRBJ2-5
D gene: TRBD2
V gene: TRBV9
CDR3 DNA: TGTGCCAGCAGCGTGTCCGGGGCTAGCGGGGCCCAAGAGACCCAGTACTTC
CDR3 protein: CASSVSGASGAQETQYF

clone size: NA
J gene: TRBJ2-5
D gene: NA
V gene: TRBV30
CDR3 DNA: TGTGCCGGAGCGGAACTCCAAGAGACCCAGTACTTC
CDR3 protein: CAGAELQETQYF

clone size: NA
J gene: TRBJ2-7
D gene: NA
V gene: TRBV7-6
CDR3 DNA: TGTGCCAGCAGCTTAGGCCCCGGCGGGTACGAGCAGTACTTC
CDR3 protein: CASSLGPGGYEQYF

clone size: NA
J gene: TRBJ2-1
D gene: TRBD1
V gene: TRBV5-5
CDR3 DNA: TGTGCCAGCAGCAGGGATGCCGGGACAGGGACCAATGAGCAGTTCTTC
CDR3 protein: CASSRDAGTGTNEQFF

clone size: NA
J gene: TRBJ2-5
D gene: TRBD2
V gene: TRBV5-1
CDR3 DNA: TGCGCCAGCAGCGTATCCGGGACTAGCGTCCAAGAGACCCAGTACTTC
CDR3 protein: CASSVSGTSVQETQYF

clone size: NA
J gene: TRBJ2-5
D gene: NA
V gene: TRBV5-1
CDR3 DNA: TGCGCCAGCAGCCTCGAAGAGACCCAGTACTTC
CDR3 protein: CASSLEETQYF

clone size: NA
J gene: TRBJ2-3
D gene: NA
V gene: TRBV7-2
CDR3 DNA: TGTGCCAGCAGCTTATTTGAACATACGCAGTATTTT
CDR3 protein: CASSLFEHTQYF

clone size: NA
J gene: TRBJ2-3
D gene: NA
V gene: TRBV6-1
CDR3 DNA: TGTGCCAGCAGCCTAACCTCAACAGATACGCAGTATTTT
CDR3 protein: CASSLTSTDTQYF

clone size: few
J gene: TRBJ2-3
D gene: TRBD2
V gene: TRBV5-4
CDR3 DNA: TGTGCCAGCAGCCCCCGGGCTAGCGGGGGGGCCGCAGATACGCAGTATTTT
CDR3 protein: CASSPRASGGAADTQYF

clone size: NA
J gene: TRBJ2-7
D gene: NA
V gene: TRBV4-1
CDR3 DNA: TGCGCCAGCAGCCAAGGGCAGCGAGCCTACGAGCAGTACTTC
CDR3 protein: CASSQGQRAYEQYF

clone size: NA
J gene: TRBJ2-7
D gene: NA
V gene: TRBV6-6
CDR3 DNA: TGTGCCAGCAGAGAACAGCAAGGTCGCGCCTACGAGCAGTACTTC
CDR3 protein: CASREQQGRAYEQYF

clone size: once
J gene: TRBJ1-4
D gene: NA
V gene: TRBV18
CDR3 DNA: TGTGCCAGCTCACCAAGAAGAAATGAAAAACTGTTTTTT
CDR3 protein: CASSPRRNEKLFF

clone size: NA
J gene: TRBJ2-3
D gene: NA
V gene: TRBV18
CDR3 DNA: TGTGCCAGCTCACCTAGCGGTTCGATCGCAGATACGCAGTATTTT
CDR3 protein: CASSPSGSIADTQYF

clone size: NA
J gene: TRBJ2-2
D gene: NA
V gene: TRBV9
CDR3 DNA: TGTGCCAGCAGCGTAGCCCCGTCTGGGACTTCGACCGGGGAGCTGTTTTTT
CDR3 protein: CASSVAPSGTSTGELFF

clone size: NA
J gene: TRBJ2-7
D gene: NA
V gene: TRBV5-1
CDR3 DNA: TGCGCCAGCAGCTTGGAGGGAAACGAGCAGTACTTC
CDR3 protein: CASSLEGNEQYF

clone size: few
J gene: TRBJ2-2
D gene: NA
V gene: TRBV11-3
CDR3 DNA: TGTGCCAGCAGCTTAGGGGGGGATACCGGGGAGCTGTTTTTT
CDR3 protein: CASSLGGDTGELFF

clone size: NA
J gene: TRBJ1-2
D gene: NA
V gene: TRBV7-3
CDR3 DNA: TGTGCCAGCAGTAGTACGATAGATAGTTATGGCTACACCTTC
CDR3 protein: CASSSTIDSYGYTF

clone size: few
J gene: TRBJ1-6
D gene: NA
V gene: TRBV6-5
CDR3 DNA: TGTGCCAGCAGACTTCGCCTGAATTCACCCCTCCACTTT
CDR3 protein: CASRLRLNSPLHF

clone size: NA
J gene: TRBJ2-5
D gene: NA
V gene: TRBV5-1
CDR3 DNA: TGCGCCAGCAGCTTACCCACCTTAGAGACCCAGTACTTC
CDR3 protein: CASSLPTLETQYF

clone size: NA
J gene: TRBJ1-2
D gene: TRBD1
V gene: TRBV15
CDR3 DNA: TGTGCCACCAGCATCGATGCAGGGGGCCCCGAACATGGCTACACCTTC
CDR3 protein: CATSIDAGGPEHGYTF

clone size: NA
J gene: TRBJ2-5
D gene: TRBD2
V gene: TRBV19
CDR3 DNA: TGTGCCAGTTTATTAGCGGGAGTAAGGGACGGGGAGCGAGAGACCCAGTACTTC
CDR3 protein: CASLLAGVRDGERETQYF

clone size: NA
J gene: TRBJ1-2
D gene: NA
V gene: TRBV19
CDR3 DNA: TGTGCCAGTAGCCCAACAGCTAACTATGGCTACACCTTC
CDR3 protein: CASSPTANYGYTF

clone size: NA
J gene: TRBJ2-7
D gene: TRBD2
V gene: TRBV5-6
CDR3 DNA: TGTGCCAGCAGCTCCCCGCGGTATAGCGGGAGGCCTTCCTACGAGCAGTACTTC
CDR3 protein: CASSSPRYSGRPSYEQYF

clone size: NA
J gene: TRBJ2-7
D gene: NA
V gene: TRBV2
CDR3 DNA: TGTGCCAGCAGTCCCCTGGACGAGCAGTACTTC
CDR3 protein: CASSPLDEQYF

clone size: NA
J gene: TRBJ1-4
D gene: NA
V gene: TRBV20-1
CDR3 DNA: TGCAGTGCCCTCAGGAATGAAAAACTGTTTTTT
CDR3 protein: CSALRNEKLFF

clone size: NA
J gene: TRBJ1-1
D gene: NA
V gene: TRBV30
CDR3 DNA: TGTGCCTGGAGCTCCCTCGGTGGCACTGAAGCTTTCTTT
CDR3 protein: CAWSSLGGTEAFF

clone size: NA
J gene: TRBJ1-2
D gene: TRBD1
V gene: TRBV18
CDR3 DNA: TGTGCCAGCTCACCACCGTCAGGGGGCGAATCTAACTATGGCTACACCTTC
CDR3 protein: CASSPPSGGESNYGYTF

clone size: few
J gene: TRBJ1-5
D gene: NA
V gene: TRBV7-9
CDR3 DNA: TGTGCCAGCAGCTCGTCTGGGGGGCCCAATCAGCCCCAGCATTTT
CDR3 protein: CASSSSGGPNQPQHF

clone size: few
J gene: TRBJ1-2
D gene: NA
V gene: TRBV29-1
CDR3 DNA: TGCAGCGTTGATCCCGGAAACTATGGCTACACCTTC
CDR3 protein: CSVDPGNYGYTF

clone size: NA
J gene: TRBJ2-1
D gene: NA
V gene: TRBV9
CDR3 DNA: TGTGCCAGCAGCGTAGGGGTAGCGGCCTACAATGAGCAGTTCTTC
CDR3 protein: CASSVGVAAYNEQFF

clone size: NA
J gene: TRBJ1-3
D gene: NA
V gene: TRBV30
CDR3 DNA: TGTGCCTGGAGTGTTCCCAACCTTTCTGGAAACACCATATATTTT
CDR3 protein: CAWSVPNLSGNTIYF

clone size: NA
J gene: TRBJ2-1
D gene: TRBD2
V gene: TRBV4-3
CDR3 DNA: TGCGCCAGCAGCTCTCGAGGACTAGCGGCCAATGAGCAGTTCTTC
CDR3 protein: CASSSRGLAANEQFF

clone size: NA
J gene: TRBJ1-5
D gene: NA
V gene: TRBV7-2
CDR3 DNA: TGTGCCAGCAGCTTAGGCGGGGGGGCTCAGCCCCAGCATTTT
CDR3 protein: CASSLGGGAQPQHF

clone size: NA
J gene: TRBJ1-5
D gene: NA
V gene: TRBV7-2
CDR3 DNA: TGTGCCAGCAGCTTAGTCGATCGTCAGCCCCAGCATTTT
CDR3 protein: CASSLVDRQPQHF